The 27 T cell receptor beta chains listed next were all sequenced from one sample in a study of blood T cell repertoires in COVID-19. Clones were read by immunoSEQ multiplex PCR, and TCRdb kept only the in-frame ones, dropping some. Of approximately 180,000 clones detected, over 60% appear once; the ten largest clones hold approximately 26%. The material sequenced was peripheral blood. The receptors here all came from a woman between 65 and 79 years old with acute or convalescent COVID-19.

The CDR3 is CASSPRGRRITGELFF. In DNA form, the CDR3 reads TGTGCCAGTAGTCCCAGGGGGCGAAGGATAACCGGGGAGCTGTTTTTT. V is TRBV19 and J is TRBJ2-2; 8 nucleotides align to TRBD1. V trimming: 5 bases; J trimming: 5 bases; junction bases outside the gene matches: 10. CDR3 length: 16 residues. CDR1 LNHDA and CDR2 SQIVND come from the germline V gene (reference sequence).

This clone occurred once. The chain is built from TRBV24-1 and TRBJ2-7, with a tentative D call TRBD2 (5 bases). Per the germline V gene, CDR1 is KGHDR and CDR2 is SFDVKD. V dropped 5 bases and J dropped 0 bases, with 16 bases sitting between them. The CDR3 sequence is 16 residues long. The CDR3: CATSALRRDYSYEQYF. The CDR3 DNA is TGTGCCACCAGTGCCCTAAGACGAGACTACTCCTACGAGCAGTACTTC.

The chain has TRBV5-1 and TRBJ2-6; maybe TRBD1 (5 bases). The V end was cut by 4 bases, the J end by 4 bases, with 12 bases between. The CDR3 has 15 amino acids. The germline gives CDR1 SGHRS, CDR2 YFSETQ. DNA for the CDR3: TGCGCCAGCAGCCTCAGGGTGGCCGGGGCCAACGTCCTGACTTTC. Protein sequence: CASSLRVAGANVLTF.

The rearrangement links TRBV18 to TRBJ1-5, with a weak D call TRBD1 (6 bases). Trimming removed 5 bases from V and 3 bases from J, with 14 bases in between. This CDR3 is built from 15 residues. Per germline, CDR1 KGHSH and CDR2 LQKENI. The CDR3 coding sequence is TGTGCCAGCTCAATGGCCGGGGACAACAATCAGCCCCAGCATTTT. This sequence encodes CASSMAGDNNQPQHF.

The chain recombines TRBV2 with TRBJ2-1; possibly TRBD1 for D (5 bases). Trimming took 6 bases from V and 1 from J, leaving 13 bases between them. CDR3 length: 15 residues. From germline, CDR1 is SNHLY and CDR2 FYNNEI. Written as DNA, the CDR3 is TGTGCCAGCAGCGCCGTCAGGGTATCCTACAATGAGCAGTTCTTC. This codes for CASSAVRVSYNEQFF.

The chain joins TRBV30 to TRBJ1-1; D might be TRBD1 (5 bases). Trimming took off 3 bases at V and 0 bases at J, with 17 bases between the two ends. Germline V gene lookup returns CDR1 GTSNPN and CDR2 SVGIG (reference sequence). This CDR3 has 16 residues. CDR3 sequence reads: CAWRPRGGLMNTEAFF. In DNA, the CDR3 is TGTGCCTGGAGGCCCCGGGGGGGTCTCATGAACACTGAAGCTTTCTTT.

This chain uses TRBV10-3 with TRBJ2-2, with no clear D. The V gene's germline CDR1 is ENHRY and CDR2 SYGVKD. V shed 0 bases and J shed 1 base, with 6 bases lying between them. The CDR3 runs to 15 residues. CDR3 amino acids: CAISESNGNTGELFF. The CDR3 bases are TGTGCCATCAGTGAGTCGAACGGGAACACCGGGGAGCTGTTTTTT.

The genes are TRBV11-2 and TRBJ2-7; the D is unclear. The CDR3 covers 12 residues. Germline CDR1 SGHAT, CDR2 FQNNGV. V was trimmed by 0 bases and J by 3 bases, leaving 3 bases between them. CDR3 nucleotide sequence: TGTGCCAGCAGCTTAGATCTCTACGAGCAGTACTTC. It is translated as CASSLDLYEQYF.

J is TRBJ2-1 and V is TRBV7-9, with 9 bases matching TRBD2. From germline, CDR1 is SEHNR and CDR2 FQNEAQ (reference sequence). Trimming removed 5 bases from V and 4 bases from J; junction bases left unmatched: 6. The CDR3 is made up of 15 amino acids. CDR3 DNA sequence: TGTGCCAGCAGCCCCACCAGCGGGGGGTACAATGAGCAGTTCTTC. Encoded protein: CASSPTSGGYNEQFF.

The chain couples TRBV28 to TRBJ2-1; D perhaps matches TRBD1 (7 bases). The ends were cut back, 4 bases at V and 15 bases at J, with 16 bases in the middle. The CDR3 covers 12 residues. CDR1 is MDHEN, CDR2 SYDVKM, per germline. In DNA, the CDR3 is TGTGCCAGCAGTTCCCAGGGGGGCCGGCGGTTCTTC. Translated, it gives CASSSQGGRRFF.

This clone was observed a few times. The chain couples TRBV5-1 to TRBJ2-2, with D perhaps matching TRBD2 (6 bases). Germline CDR1 SGHRS, CDR2 YFSETQ. This CDR3 is 17 amino acids long. Trimming pared 2 bases from V and 1 base from J, leaving 15 bases between. This chain's CDR3 is CASSFGGPGLNTGELFF. In DNA, the CDR3 is TGCGCCAGCAGCTTTGGAGGGCCGGGTCTGAACACCGGGGAGCTGTTTTTT.

The genes are TRBV7-3 and TRBJ1-1, with D unclear. This CDR3 spans 13 amino acids. V was shortened by 3 bases and J by 4 bases, with 9 bases between the two germline ends. The germline gives CDR1 SGHTA, CDR2 FQGTGA. The CDR3 sequence is CASSFTVSTEAFF. DNA of the CDR3: TGTGCCAGCAGCTTCACGGTGAGCACTGAAGCTTTCTTT.

The chain carries TRBV28 and TRBJ2-2; 10 bases align to TRBD2. CDR1 MDHEN and CDR2 SYDVKM come from the germline V gene. The CDR3 loop spans 15 amino acids. The ends lost 8 bases at V and 3 bases at J; junction bases unmatched: 6. CDR3 region: CASGAAGGHTGELFF. CDR3 nucleotides: TGTGCCAGCGGTGCAGCGGGAGGGCACACCGGGGAGCTGTTTTTT.

The genes are TRBV7-8 and TRBJ2-1; TRBD2 matches 7 bases. The trim removed 2 bases at V and 6 bases at J, leaving 4 bases unmatched. The germline V gene encodes CDR1 SGHVS and CDR2 FQNEAQ. CDR3 length equals 14 residues. Here the CDR3 DNA reads TGTGCCAGCAGCTTATCGGGGACTACCAATGAGCAGTTCTTC. This codes for CASSLSGTTNEQFF.

This chain links TRBV21-1 with TRBJ2-1; the table's D call, TRBD2, was not checked against the DNA. TRBV21-1 is listed as a pseudogene. The CDR3 is 16 amino acids. CDR3 in amino acids: CASSKEYSSSYNEQFF. DNA of the CDR3: TGTGCCAGCAGCAAAGAGTACTCAAGCTCCTACAATGAGCAGTTCTTC.

In its sample, this clone was seen a few times. V and J are TRBV19 and TRBJ2-7; possibly TRBD2 for D (6 bases). Between the trimmed V and J ends, which lost 10 bases and 7 bases, there was a span of 20 bases. Germline V CDR1 and CDR2: LNHDA, SQIVND (reference sequence). CDR3 length: 13 residues. In DNA form, the CDR3 reads TGTGCCACCGGGACTTCGATCCACGGAGAGCAGTACTTC. This encodes CATGTSIHGEQYF.

This clone came up once. V and J are TRBV5-1 and TRBJ1-4, with D tentatively TRBD1 (6 bases). V dropped 4 bases and J dropped 8 bases, with 15 bases sitting between them. Germline CDR1 is SGHRS and CDR2 is YFSETQ. This CDR3 region has 14 residues. The CDR3 sequence is CASSPRGGREKLFF. The DNA for the CDR3 is TGCGCCAGCAGCCCTCGCGGGGGGCGGGAAAAACTGTTTTTT.

The chain couples TRBV5-1 to TRBJ1-2; D is unresolved. Germline CDR1 is SGHRS and CDR2 is YFSETQ. This CDR3 has 15 amino acids. The V end lost 0 bases, the J end lost 0 bases, and 9 bases lay between the germline ends. The CDR3 reads CASSLESRANYGYTF. In DNA form, the CDR3 reads TGCGCCAGCAGCTTGGAGTCGAGAGCTAACTATGGCTACACCTTC. Full variable domain (outside the CDR3, taken from reference TRBV5-1 and TRBJ1-2): KAGVTQTPRYLIKTRGQQVTLSCSPISGHRSVSWYQQTPGQGLQFLFEYFSETQRNKGNFPGRFSGRQFSNSRSEMNVSTLELGDSALYLCASSLESRANYGYTFGSGTRLTVV.

The CDR3, as DNA: TGTGCCAGCAGTTCCCCGAGACTAGCGCGTGACGGGGAGCTGTTTTTT. Its protein product is CASSSPRLARDGELFF. The genes are TRBV6-6 and TRBJ2-2, with TRBD2 identical over 8 bases. V was clipped by 4 bases and J by 7 bases; unmatched bases: 11. CDR3 length: 16 amino acids. In germline, CDR1 is MNHNY, CDR2 SVGAGI (reference sequence).

V is TRBV5-1 and J is TRBJ2-3, with D hard to call. This CDR3 contains 15 residues. Trimming took off 1 base at V and 0 bases at J, with 9 bases between the two ends. CDR1 is SGHRS and CDR2 is YFSETQ in the germline V gene. The CDR3 is CASSLQTPSTDTQYF. For the CDR3, the DNA is TGCGCCAGCAGCTTGCAGACTCCGAGCACAGATACGCAGTATTTT. Supplemented by reference TRBV5-1 and TRBJ2-3, the full variable domain reads KAGVTQTPRYLIKTRGQQVTLSCSPISGHRSVSWYQQTPGQGLQFLFEYFSETQRNKGNFPGRFSGRQFSNSRSEMNVSTLELGDSALYLCASSLQTPSTDTQYFGPGTRLTVL.

The chain combines TRBV19 with TRBJ1-1; D might be TRBD1 (6 bases). This CDR3 is built from 15 residues. V was pared by 3 bases and J by 1 base, with 12 bases between. The germline gives CDR1 LNHDA, CDR2 SQIVND (reference sequence). DNA for the CDR3: TGTGCCAGTAGTATGCAATCAGGGGCGAACACTGAAGCTTTCTTT. It codes for CASSMQSGANTEAFF.

This chain connects TRBV27 to TRBJ2-7; D possibly corresponds to TRBD1 (5 bases). Germline values: CDR1 MNHEY, CDR2 SMNVEV (reference sequence). V lost 5 bases to trimming and J lost 0 bases, with 11 bases between them. This CDR3 is built from 14 residues. CDR3 DNA sequence: TGTGCCAGCAGTCCCCGACAGTTCTCCTACGAGCAGTACTTC. Its protein is CASSPRQFSYEQYF.

This chain links TRBV7-2 with TRBJ2-3, with 9 bases identical to TRBD1. CDR1 is SGHTA, CDR2 FQGNSA, per germline. The V gene end was trimmed by 4 bases and the J gene end by 6 bases; junction bases not matched to a gene: 14. This CDR3 comprises 17 residues. The CDR3 DNA follows: TGTGCCAGCAGCTCTCCTTTCGGGACAGGGAAAACGGATACGCAGTATTTT. It encodes CASSSPFGTGKTDTQYF.

This chain connects TRBV5-5 to TRBJ2-1; 11 bases agree with TRBD2. The CDR3 contains 15 residues. Germline CDR1 is SGHKS and CDR2 is YYEKEE (reference sequence). Germline trimming cut 5 bases from V and 8 bases from J; bases unmatched to any gene: 9. The CDR3 DNA is TGTGCCAGCAGTGTAGCGGGAGGGAGACAATATGAGCAGTTCTTC. Its protein is CASSVAGGRQYEQFF.

The chain combines TRBV9 with TRBJ2-5; 10 nucleotides match TRBD1. The CDR3 length is 16 residues. Germline lookup yields CDR1 SGDLS and CDR2 YYNGEE. V lost 0 bases and J lost 4; bases outside the gene matches: 6. The CDR3 nucleotides read TGTGCCAGCAGCGTAGCTGGGACAGGGGAGCGAGAGACCCAGTACTTC. Its protein product is CASSVAGTGERETQYF. The variable domain in full, completed from reference TRBV9 and TRBJ2-5, reads DSGVTQTPKHLITATGQRVTLRCSPRSGDLSVYWYQQSLDQGLQFLIQYYNGEERAKGNILERFSAQQFPDLHSELNLSSLELGDSALYFCASSVAGTGERETQYFGPGTRLLVL.

This sequence joins TRBV6-6 and TRBJ1-2; a weak D match, TRBD1 (5 bases). Trimming stripped 5 bases from V and 10 bases from J, with 14 bases between. Germline V CDR1 and CDR2: MNHNY, SVGAGI (reference sequence). This CDR3 is built from 12 residues. The CDR3 reads CASSITQANYTF. CDR3 coding DNA: TGTGCCAGCAGTATAACACAGGCGAACTACACCTTC.

The chain couples TRBV24-1 to TRBJ2-1, with TRBD2 matching over 10 bases. The ends lost 4 bases at V and 6 bases at J; junction bases unmatched: 14. The CDR3 loop spans 18 amino acids. The germline V gene encodes CDR1 KGHDR and CDR2 SFDVKD. In DNA, the CDR3 is TGTGCCACCAGTGACCCCGGGACTAGCGCCAACGATTTCAATGAGCAGTTCTTC. This encodes CATSDPGTSANDFNEQFF.